The 16 T cell receptor beta chains below were found in one sample sequenced in a study of spatial heterogeneity in lung cancer. The time point here: sample taken at primary tumor resection. TCRdb passed the 5' RACE reads through MiXCR, listing each CDR3 protein once. This table has 23,000 or so distinct CDR3 sequences, 6% to 7.5% appearing once. The sample here was PBMCs, taken at surgery. Source of these receptors: a male donor with early-stage non-small cell lung cancer.

Many counts were recorded for this clonotype. The CDR3 DNA reads as TGTGCCGCTGGGGGCGGTCAAGAGACCCAGTACTTC. Its protein product is CAAGGGQETQYF. The chain couples TRBV10-3 to TRBJ2-5; possible D gene TRBD1, 6 bases. Between the trimmed V and J ends, which lost 11 bases and 2 bases, there was a span of 12 bases. This CDR3 region has 12 residues. Germline V gene lookup returns CDR1 ENHRY and CDR2 SYGVKD.

The chain uses TRBV12-3 or TRBV12-4 and TRBJ1-2; D gene ambiguous. Trimming cost V 3 bases and J 1 base, with 9 bases left between them. CDR3 length: 14 residues. CDR3 protein: CASSFGEGNYGYTF. The CDR3 DNA reads TGTGCCAGCAGTTTCGGGGAGGGTAACTATGGCTACACCTTC.

This clonotype was seen ten or more times. The V gene is TRBV6-1, the J gene TRBJ2-1; D is ambiguous. V gave up 1 base and J gave up 5 bases, with 12 bases separating them. CDR1 MNHNS and CDR2 SASEGT come from the germline V gene. The CDR3 consists of 15 residues. CDR3 in amino acids: CASSEEAWVNNEQFF. In DNA form, the CDR3 reads TGTGCCAGCAGTGAAGAGGCTTGGGTAAACAATGAGCAGTTCTTC.

This chain links TRBV27 with TRBJ2-3, with 8 bases matching TRBD1. The CDR3 runs 15 residues. Per the germline V gene, CDR1 is MNHEY and CDR2 is SMNVEV (reference sequence). The J segment lost 1 base and the V segment lost 5 bases, leaving 5 bases of the junction unmatched. The CDR3 spells CASSPQGAGTDTQYF. For the CDR3, the DNA is TGTGCCAGCAGTCCTCAGGGGGCTGGCACAGATACGCAGTATTTT.

The table lists this clonotype with a count of one. The chain has TRBV28 and TRBJ2-7; either TRBD1 or TRBD2 may fit D (5 bases each). The CDR3 covers 15 residues. Germline assignment: CDR1 MDHEN and CDR2 SYDVKM. The V gene lost 6 bases and the J gene lost 6 bases, with 21 bases spanning the gap. The CDR3 nucleotides read TGTGCCAGCAGCCTTGGCTCGAGGGGAGCTATCGAGCAGTACTTC. Its protein is CASSLGSRGAIEQYF.

This clonotype was recorded at least ten times. The gene calls are TRBV28 and TRBJ2-1; 7 bases map to TRBD2. CDR3 size: 15 residues. Germline trimming cut 6 bases from V and 4 bases from J; bases unmatched to any gene: 9. The V gene's germline CDR1 is MDHEN and CDR2 SYDVKM. In DNA form, the CDR3 reads TGTGCCAGCAGAGAGAGCGGGAACCGATACAATGAGCAGTTCTTC. Its translation: CASRESGNRYNEQFF.

This clonotype was counted ten times or more. The chain recombines TRBV20-1 with TRBJ2-3, with D perhaps matching TRBD2 (5 bases). V was cut by 1 base and J by 4 bases, with 9 bases left in between. The germline V gene encodes CDR1 DFQATT and CDR2 SNEGSKA (reference sequence). The CDR3 has 13 residues. CDR3 coding DNA: TGCAGTGCTAGAGCCTCTAGCCCAGATACGCAGTATTTT. This translates into CSARASSPDTQYF.

This clonotype was observed at least ten times. The chain joins TRBV2 to TRBJ2-6; D is unresolved. The CDR3 consists of 12 residues. Germline CDR1 is SNHLY and CDR2 is FYNNEI. V gave up 6 bases and J gave up 4 bases, with 4 bases separating them. The CDR3 protein is CASRSGANVLTF. In DNA form, the CDR3 reads TGTGCCAGCAGATCCGGGGCCAACGTCCTGACTTTC.

This clonotype was found a few times. The chain carries TRBV20-1 and TRBJ2-1; 14 bases line up with TRBD2. The V and J ends lost 2 bases and 2 bases, in that order; junction bases with no gene match: 11. This CDR3 has 19 amino acids. Germline CDR1 is DFQATT and CDR2 is SNEGSKA (reference sequence). The DNA for the CDR3 is TGCAGTGCTAGACCCGGGACTAGCGGGAGTACTTCCCCCTACAATGAGCAGTTCTTC. Protein product: CSARPGTSGSTSPYNEQFF.

The chain uses TRBV6-6 and TRBJ1-2; 7 bases agree with TRBD1. This CDR3 has 14 amino acids. J was trimmed by 3 bases and V by 4 bases; bases with no gene match: 5. The V gene's germline CDR1 is MNHNY and CDR2 SVGAGI (reference sequence). CDR3 bases: TGTGCCAGCAGTTCGACAGGGAGGGACTATGGCTACACCTTC. Protein product: CASSSTGRDYGYTF.

This clonotype was detected many times. The gene calls are TRBV28 and TRBJ2-7, with a tentative D call TRBD1 (5 bases). The germline V gene encodes CDR1 MDHEN and CDR2 SYDVKM. The CDR3 sequence is 13 residues long. V was trimmed by 1 base and J by 3 bases, leaving 7 bases between them. In nucleotides, the CDR3 is TGTGCCAGCAGTTTATTTCAGGGCTACGAGCAGTACGTC. It specifies CASSLFQGYEQYV.

This clonotype has ten or more counts. This chain links TRBV28 with TRBJ1-1, with TRBD1 identical over 11 bases. CDR3 length equals 15 residues. The V gene end was trimmed by 2 bases and the J gene end by 6 bases; junction bases not matched to a gene: 5. Germline lookup yields CDR1 MDHEN and CDR2 SYDVKM. CDR3 sequence: CASSLAGQGASEAFF. CDR3 bases: TGTGCCAGCAGTTTAGCTGGACAGGGGGCTTCTGAAGCTTTCTTT.

The genes are TRBV7-9 and TRBJ2-1; D ambiguous. The V and J ends lost 1 base and 0 bases respectively, with 7 bases between them. The length of the CDR3 is 15 residues. Germline assignment: CDR1 SEHNR and CDR2 FQNEAQ (reference sequence). DNA of the CDR3: TGTGCCAGCAGCTTAGGGTTAACCTCCTACAATGAGCAGTTCTTC. Translating gives CASSLGLTSYNEQFF.

The table lists this clonotype with many counts. The V and J genes are TRBV5-1 and TRBJ2-5, with TRBD2 matching 9 bases. V was clipped by 4 bases and J by 4 bases; unmatched bases: 14. In germline, CDR1 is SGHRS, CDR2 YFSETQ. The CDR3 length is 17 residues. The CDR3 loop reads CASSPGSRGRARETQYF. CDR3 DNA: TGCGCCAGCAGCCCCGGGAGCCGCGGGAGGGCCCGAGAGACCCAGTACTTC.

Relative to its sample, this clonotype is medium-sized. V is TRBV10-3 and J is TRBJ1-5; D is unclear. This CDR3 region has 14 residues. The V gene's germline CDR1 is ENHRY and CDR2 SYGVKD. Trimming cost V 11 bases and J 6 bases, with 20 bases left between them. The CDR3 DNA sequence: TGTGCCGCGACCGCGGCCTTACCCCCTCAGCCCCAGCATTTT. This codes for CAATAALPPQPQHF.

This rearrangement joins TRBV24-1 to TRBJ2-3; 9 nucleotides agree with TRBD1. Germline values: CDR1 KGHDR, CDR2 SFDVKD. This CDR3 is 16 amino acids long. J gave up 0 bases and V 2 bases, and 2 bases lay outside the gene matches. The CDR3 reads CATSDSGTGSTDTQYF. CDR3 in DNA: TGTGCCACCAGTGATTCCGGGACAGGGAGCACAGATACGCAGTATTTT.